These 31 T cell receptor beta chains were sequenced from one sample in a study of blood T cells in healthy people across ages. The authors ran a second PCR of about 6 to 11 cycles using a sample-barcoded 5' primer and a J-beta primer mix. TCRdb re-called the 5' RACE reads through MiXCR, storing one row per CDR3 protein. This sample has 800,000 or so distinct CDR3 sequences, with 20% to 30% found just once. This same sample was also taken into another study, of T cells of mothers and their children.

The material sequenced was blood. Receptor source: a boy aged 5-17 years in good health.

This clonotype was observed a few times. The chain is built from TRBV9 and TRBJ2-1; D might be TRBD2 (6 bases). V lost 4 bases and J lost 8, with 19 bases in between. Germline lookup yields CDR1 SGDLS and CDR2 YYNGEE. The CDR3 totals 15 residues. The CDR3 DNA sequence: TGTGCCAGCAGCCCCGGAGGGGTCTCGGCGGATGAGCAGTTCTTC. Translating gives CASSPGGVSADEQFF.

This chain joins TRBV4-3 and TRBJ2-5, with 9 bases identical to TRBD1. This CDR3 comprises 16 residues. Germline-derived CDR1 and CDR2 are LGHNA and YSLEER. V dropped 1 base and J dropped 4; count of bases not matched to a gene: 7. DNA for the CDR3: TGCGCCAGCAGCCAAGGCCTCGACAGGGGGGGAGAGACCCAGTACTTC. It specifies CASSQGLDRGGETQYF.

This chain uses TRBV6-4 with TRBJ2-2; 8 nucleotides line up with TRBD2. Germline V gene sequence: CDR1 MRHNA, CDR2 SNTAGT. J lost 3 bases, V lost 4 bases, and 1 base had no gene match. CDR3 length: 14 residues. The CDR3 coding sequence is TGTGCCAGCAGTGCGACTAGCGACACCGGGGAGCTGTTTTTT. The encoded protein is CASSATSDTGELFF.

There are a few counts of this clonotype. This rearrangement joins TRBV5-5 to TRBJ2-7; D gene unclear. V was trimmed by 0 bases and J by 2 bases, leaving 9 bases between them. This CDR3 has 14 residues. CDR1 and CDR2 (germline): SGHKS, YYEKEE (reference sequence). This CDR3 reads CASSLVTDAYEQYF. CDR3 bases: TGTGCCAGCAGCTTGGTAACAGACGCCTACGAGCAGTACTTC.

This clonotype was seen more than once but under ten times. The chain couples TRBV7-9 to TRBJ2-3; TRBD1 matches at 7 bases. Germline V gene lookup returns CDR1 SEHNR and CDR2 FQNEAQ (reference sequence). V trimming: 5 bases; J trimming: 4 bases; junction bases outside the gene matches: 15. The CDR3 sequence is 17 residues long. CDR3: CASSRRSPTGSADTQYF. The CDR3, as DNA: TGTGCCAGCAGCCGGCGGTCCCCGACAGGGAGCGCAGATACGCAGTATTTT.

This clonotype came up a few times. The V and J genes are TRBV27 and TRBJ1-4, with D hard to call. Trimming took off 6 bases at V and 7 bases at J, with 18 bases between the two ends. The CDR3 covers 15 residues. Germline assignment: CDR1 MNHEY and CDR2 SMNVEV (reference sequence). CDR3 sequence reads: CASRYSGRLAEKLFF. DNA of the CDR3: TGTGCCAGCAGGTATAGCGGCCGCTTGGCTGAAAAACTGTTTTTT.

DNA of the CDR3: TGCAGCGTTGAAGTTATGATGCGGACCACAGATACGCAGTATTTT. It codes for CSVEVMMRTTDTQYF. The chain recombines TRBV29-1 with TRBJ2-3; D not certain. V lost 1 base and J lost 2, with 13 bases in between. The CDR3 length is 15 residues. In germline, CDR1 is SQVTM, CDR2 ANQGSEA.

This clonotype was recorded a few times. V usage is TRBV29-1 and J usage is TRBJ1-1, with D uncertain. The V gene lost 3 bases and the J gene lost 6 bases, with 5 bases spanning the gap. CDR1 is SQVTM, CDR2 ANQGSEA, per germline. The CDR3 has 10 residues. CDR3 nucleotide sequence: TGCAGCGTTGATCTCTCTGAAGCTTTCTTT. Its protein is CSVDLSEAFF. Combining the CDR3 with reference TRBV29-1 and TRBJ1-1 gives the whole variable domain SAVISQKPSRDICQRGTSLTIQCQVDSQVTMMFWYRQQPGQSLTLIATANQGSEATYESGFVIDKFPISRPNLTFSTLTVSNMSPEDSSIYLCSVDLSEAFFGQGTRLTVV.

CDR3 region: CATRLRGGGTYGYTF. Written as DNA, the CDR3 is TGCGCCACCCGACTCCGAGGAGGGGGCACCTATGGCTACACCTTC. V usage is TRBV5-1 and J usage is TRBJ1-2, with TRBD1 matching over 7 bases. V lost 9 bases to trimming and J lost 4 bases; unmatched junction nucleotides: 15. Germline loops: CDR1 SGHRS, CDR2 YFSETQ. CDR3 length: 15 amino acids.

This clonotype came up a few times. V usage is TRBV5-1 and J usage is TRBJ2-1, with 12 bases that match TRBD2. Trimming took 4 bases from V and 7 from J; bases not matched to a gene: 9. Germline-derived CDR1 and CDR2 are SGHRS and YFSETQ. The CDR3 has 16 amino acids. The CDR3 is CASSALAGGPSNEQFF. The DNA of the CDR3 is TGCGCCAGCAGCGCGCTAGCGGGGGGGCCGAGTAATGAGCAGTTCTTC.

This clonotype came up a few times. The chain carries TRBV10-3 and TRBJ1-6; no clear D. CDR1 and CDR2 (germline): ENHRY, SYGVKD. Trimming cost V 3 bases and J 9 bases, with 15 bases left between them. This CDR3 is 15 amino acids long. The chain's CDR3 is CAISDEGVISSPLHF. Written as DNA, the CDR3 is TGTGCCATCAGTGATGAGGGTGTAATAAGTTCACCCCTCCACTTT.

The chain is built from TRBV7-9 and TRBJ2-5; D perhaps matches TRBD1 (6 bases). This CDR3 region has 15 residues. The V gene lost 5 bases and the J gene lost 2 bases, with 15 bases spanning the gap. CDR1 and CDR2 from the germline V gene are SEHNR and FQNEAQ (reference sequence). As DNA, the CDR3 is TGTGCCAGCAGCGACTACTATGGACAGCAAGAGACCCAGTACTTC. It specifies CASSDYYGQQETQYF.

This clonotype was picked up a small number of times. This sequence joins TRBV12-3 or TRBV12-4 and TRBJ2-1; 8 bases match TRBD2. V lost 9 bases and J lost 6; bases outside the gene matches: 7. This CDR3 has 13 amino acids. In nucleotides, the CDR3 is TGTGCCAGAACCGGGACTAGGAGCAATGAGCAGTTCTTC. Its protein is CARTGTRSNEQFF.

The CDR3 region has the DNA TGCGCCAGCAGCCAAGACCTTACTATCCCGAACTATGGCTACACCTTC. Protein product: CASSQDLTIPNYGYTF. The gene calls are TRBV4-3 and TRBJ1-2; D ambiguous. With 0 bases removed from V and 2 bases from J, the gap between germline ends came to 13 bases. The CDR3 totals 16 residues. Per the germline V gene, CDR1 is LGHNA and CDR2 is YSLEER.

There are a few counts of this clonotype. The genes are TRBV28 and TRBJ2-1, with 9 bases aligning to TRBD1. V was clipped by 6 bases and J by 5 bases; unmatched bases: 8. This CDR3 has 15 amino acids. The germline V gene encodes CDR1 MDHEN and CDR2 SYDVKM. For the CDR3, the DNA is TGTGCCAGCAGCCAGAGGGGGACAGGGAACAATGAGCAGTTCTTC. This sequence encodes CASSQRGTGNNEQFF.

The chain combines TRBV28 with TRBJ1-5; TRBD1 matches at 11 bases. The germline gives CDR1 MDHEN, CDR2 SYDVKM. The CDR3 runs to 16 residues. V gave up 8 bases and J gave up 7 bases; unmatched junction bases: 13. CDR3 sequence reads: CASQAGTGGNRQPQHF. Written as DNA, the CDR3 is TGTGCCAGCCAAGCCGGGACAGGGGGAAATAGGCAGCCCCAGCATTTT.

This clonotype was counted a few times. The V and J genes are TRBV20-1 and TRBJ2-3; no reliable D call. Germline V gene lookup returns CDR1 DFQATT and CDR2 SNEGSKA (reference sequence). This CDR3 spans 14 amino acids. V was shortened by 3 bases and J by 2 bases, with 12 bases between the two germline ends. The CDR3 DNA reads TGCAGTGCTAGCCCCGAGACCAACACAGATACGCAGTATTTT. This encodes CSASPETNTDTQYF.

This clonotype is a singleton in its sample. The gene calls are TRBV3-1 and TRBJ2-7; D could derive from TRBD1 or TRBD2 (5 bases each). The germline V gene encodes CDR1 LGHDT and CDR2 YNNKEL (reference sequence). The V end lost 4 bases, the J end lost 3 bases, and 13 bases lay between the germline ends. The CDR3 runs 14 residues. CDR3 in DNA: TGTGCCAGCAGCCCAGAGGGGCCGGACTACGAGCAGTACTTC. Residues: CASSPEGPDYEQYF.

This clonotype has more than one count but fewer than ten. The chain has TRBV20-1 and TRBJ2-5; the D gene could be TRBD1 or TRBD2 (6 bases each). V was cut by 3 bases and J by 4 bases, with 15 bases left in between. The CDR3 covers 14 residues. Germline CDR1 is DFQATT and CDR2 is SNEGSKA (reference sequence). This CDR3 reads CSASGGGGGETQYF. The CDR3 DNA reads TGCAGTGCTAGCGGAGGGGGAGGTGGAGAGACCCAGTACTTC.

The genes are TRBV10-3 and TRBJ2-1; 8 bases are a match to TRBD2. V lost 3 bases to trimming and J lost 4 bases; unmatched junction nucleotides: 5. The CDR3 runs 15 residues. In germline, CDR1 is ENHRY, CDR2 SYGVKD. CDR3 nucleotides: TGTGCCATCAGTGAAGCTGCTAGCGGGTACAATGAGCAGTTCTTC. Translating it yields CAISEAASGYNEQFF.

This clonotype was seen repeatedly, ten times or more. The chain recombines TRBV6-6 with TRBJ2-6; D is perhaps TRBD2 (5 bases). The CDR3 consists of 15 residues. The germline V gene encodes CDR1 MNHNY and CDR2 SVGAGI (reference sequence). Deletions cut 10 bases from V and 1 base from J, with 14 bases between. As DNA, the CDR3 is TGTGCCACCAACAATGGAGGATCTGGGGCCAACGTCCTGACTTTC. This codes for CATNNGGSGANVLTF.

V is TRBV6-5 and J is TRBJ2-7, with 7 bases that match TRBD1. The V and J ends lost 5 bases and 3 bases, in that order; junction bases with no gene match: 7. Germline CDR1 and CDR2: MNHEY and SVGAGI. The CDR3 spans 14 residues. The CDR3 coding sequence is TGTGCCAGCAGTCCAGACAGGGAGCACTACGAGCAGTACTTC. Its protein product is CASSPDREHYEQYF.

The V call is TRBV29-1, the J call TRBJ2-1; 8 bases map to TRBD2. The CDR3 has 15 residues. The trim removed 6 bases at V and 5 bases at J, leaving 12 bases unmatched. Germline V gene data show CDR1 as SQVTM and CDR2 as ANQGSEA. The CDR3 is CSVLVGAGVNNEQFF. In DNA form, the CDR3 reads TGCAGCGTCCTAGTGGGAGCGGGGGTTAACAATGAGCAGTTCTTC.

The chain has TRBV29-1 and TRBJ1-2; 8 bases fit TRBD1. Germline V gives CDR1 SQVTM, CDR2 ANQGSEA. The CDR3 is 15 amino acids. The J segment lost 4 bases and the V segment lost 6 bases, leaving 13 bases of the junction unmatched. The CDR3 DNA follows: TGCAGCGTCCGAGATACAGGGGGAGATAGCTATGGCTACACCTTC. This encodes CSVRDTGGDSYGYTF.

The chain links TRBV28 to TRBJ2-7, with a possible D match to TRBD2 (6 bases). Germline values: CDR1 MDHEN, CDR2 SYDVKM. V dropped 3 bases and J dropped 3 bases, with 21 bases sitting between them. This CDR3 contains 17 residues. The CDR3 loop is CASSLDGYGGVDYEQYF. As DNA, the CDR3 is TGTGCCAGCAGTTTGGACGGATACGGGGGAGTGGACTACGAGCAGTACTTC.

The chain's CDR3 is CASSQLGDNSPLHF. The CDR3 DNA follows: TGTGCCAGCAGCCAACTCGGGGATAATTCACCCCTCCACTTT. This chain connects TRBV3-1 to TRBJ1-6; D ambiguous. This CDR3 is 14 amino acids long. Germline CDR1 LGHDT, CDR2 YNNKEL (reference sequence). With 2 bases removed from V and 5 bases from J, the gap between germline ends came to 7 bases. The variable domain in full, completed from reference TRBV3-1 and TRBJ1-6, reads DTAVSQTPKYLVTQMGNDKSIKCEQNLGHDTMYWYKQDSKKFLKIMFSYNNKELIINETVPNRFSPKSPDKAHLNLHINSLELGDSAVYFCASSQLGDNSPLHFGNGTRLTVT.

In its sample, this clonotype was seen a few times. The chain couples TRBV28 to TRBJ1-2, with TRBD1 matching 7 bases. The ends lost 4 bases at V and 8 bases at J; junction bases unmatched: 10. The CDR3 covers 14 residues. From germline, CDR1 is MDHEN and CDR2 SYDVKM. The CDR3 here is CASSSIQGDLGYTF. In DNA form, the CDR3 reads TGTGCCAGCAGTTCAATTCAGGGGGATCTGGGCTACACCTTC.

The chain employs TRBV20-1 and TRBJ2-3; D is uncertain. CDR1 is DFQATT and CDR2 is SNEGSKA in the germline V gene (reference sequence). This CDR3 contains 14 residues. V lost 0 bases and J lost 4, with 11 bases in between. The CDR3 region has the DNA TGCAGTGCTAGAGATCTAAGAGTGCCAGATACGCAGTATTTT. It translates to CSARDLRVPDTQYF.

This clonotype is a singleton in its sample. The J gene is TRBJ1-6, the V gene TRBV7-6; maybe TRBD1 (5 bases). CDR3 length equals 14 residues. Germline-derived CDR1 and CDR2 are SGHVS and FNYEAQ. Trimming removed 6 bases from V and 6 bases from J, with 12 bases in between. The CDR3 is CASSVAGANSPLHF. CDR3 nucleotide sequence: TGTGCCAGCAGTGTGGCCGGGGCTAATTCACCCCTCCACTTT.

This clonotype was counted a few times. The CDR3 bases are TGCGCCAGCAGCCAAGAGTCCAGGGGTCGGGACGAGCAGTACTTC. This encodes CASSQESRGRDEQYF. The V gene is TRBV4-3, the J gene TRBJ2-5; perhaps TRBD1 as D (6 bases). With the DNA end fitting TRBJ2-7 better, the J assignment may be wrong. CDR3 length equals 15 residues. Germline-derived CDR1 and CDR2 are LGHNA and YSLEER.

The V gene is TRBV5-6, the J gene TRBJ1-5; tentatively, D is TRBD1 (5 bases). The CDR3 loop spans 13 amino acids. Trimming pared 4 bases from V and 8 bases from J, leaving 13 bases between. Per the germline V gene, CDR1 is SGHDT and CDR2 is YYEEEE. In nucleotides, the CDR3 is TGTGCCAGCAGCCCCCCCACAGGTGAGCCCCAGCATTTT. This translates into CASSPPTGEPQHF.